This T cell receptor (beta chain) came from a study of cytomegalovirus exposure and HLA in healthy donors. V was pared by 0 bases and J by 2 bases, with 6 bases between. This CDR3 spans 14 amino acids. The germline V gene encodes CDR1 LGHNA and CDR2 YSLEER. Healthy bone marrow donors supplied every sample. This clone was counted between two and nine times. Its antigen remains unknown. The PCR made use of 60 Vbeta and 13 Jbeta primers. Profiling relied on immunoSEQ multiplex PCR, and the TCRdb table lists in-frame clones only, not all of them. The data contain 150,000 to 200,000 clones, 70% to 85% of them singletons. Overall study findings and caveats: HLA restriction was apparent for most CMV-associated TCR beta chains in a later analysis.

This clonotype was sampled from a woman younger than 45 in good health and CMV-seronegative. This chain links TRBV4-3 with TRBJ2-3, with no clear D. The sample was PBMCs. The CDR3, as DNA: TGCGCCAGCAGCCAAGATTCCTTCACAGATACGCAGTATTTT. Protein sequence: CASSQDSFTDTQYF.